The entry that follows covers one T cell receptor (beta chain) sequence. The V end was cut by 1 base, the J end by 3 bases, with 6 bases between. In germline, CDR1 is SGHAT, CDR2 FQNNGV. The CDR3 is 13 amino acids. The sample originates from a study of blood T cell repertoires in COVID-19. Study overall: The origin of the acute and convalescent COVID-19 samples was the United States, Italy and Spain. Nucleic acid was either cDNA or gDNA, and it came from T cells, B-cell-depleted T cells, or PBMCs.

Methods used by the authors: Reference gene primer amplification in the assay estimated nucleated cell counts. Profiling relied on immunoSEQ multiplex PCR, and the TCRdb table lists in-frame clones only, not all of them. V and J calls and clone size are those listed in that table; D and trimming were worked out from the DNA. The sample includes some 240,000 clones, 80% to 90% of them seen just once. The sequence was obtained from a woman in her thirties or forties who had recovered from COVID-19. The V gene is TRBV11-2, the J gene TRBJ1-2, with no clear D. The sample comprised peripheral blood. The DNA of the CDR3 is TGTGCCAGCAGCTTAGTCGGTGACTATGGCTACACCTTC. Its translation: CASSLVGDYGYTF.